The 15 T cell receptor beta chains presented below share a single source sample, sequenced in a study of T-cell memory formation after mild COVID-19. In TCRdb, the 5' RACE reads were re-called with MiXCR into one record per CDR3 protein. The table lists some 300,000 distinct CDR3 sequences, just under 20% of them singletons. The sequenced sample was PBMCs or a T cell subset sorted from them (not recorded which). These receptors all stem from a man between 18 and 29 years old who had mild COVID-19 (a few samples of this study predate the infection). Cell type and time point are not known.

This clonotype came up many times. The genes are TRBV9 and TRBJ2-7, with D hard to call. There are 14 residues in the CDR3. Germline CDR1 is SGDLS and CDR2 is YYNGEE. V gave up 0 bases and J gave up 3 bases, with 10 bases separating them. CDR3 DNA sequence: TGTGCCAGCAGCGTAGCCGGTCGAGACTACGAGCAGTACTTC. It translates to CASSVAGRDYEQYF. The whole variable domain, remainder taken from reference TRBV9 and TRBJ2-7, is DSGVTQTPKHLITATGQRVTLRCSPRSGDLSVYWYQQSLDQGLQFLIQYYNGEERAKGNILERFSAQQFPDLHSELNLSSLELGDSALYFCASSVAGRDYEQYFGPGTRLTVT.

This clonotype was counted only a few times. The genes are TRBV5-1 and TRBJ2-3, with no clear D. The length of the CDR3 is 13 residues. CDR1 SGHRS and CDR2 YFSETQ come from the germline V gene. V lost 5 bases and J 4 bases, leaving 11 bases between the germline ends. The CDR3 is CASRRLYADTQYF. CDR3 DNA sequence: TGCGCCAGCAGGCGGCTATACGCAGATACGCAGTATTTT.

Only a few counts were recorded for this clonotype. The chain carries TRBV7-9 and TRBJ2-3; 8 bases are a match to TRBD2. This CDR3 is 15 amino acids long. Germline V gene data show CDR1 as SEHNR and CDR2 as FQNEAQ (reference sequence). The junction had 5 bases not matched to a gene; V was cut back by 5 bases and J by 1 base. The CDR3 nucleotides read TGTGCCAGCAGCCGAACCGGGGGGGGCACAGATACGCAGTATTTT. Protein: CASSRTGGGTDTQYF.

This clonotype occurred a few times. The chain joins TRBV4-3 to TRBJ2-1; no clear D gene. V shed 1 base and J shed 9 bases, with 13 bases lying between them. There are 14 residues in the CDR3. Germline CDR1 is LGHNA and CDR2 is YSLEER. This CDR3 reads CASSQVEWSLEQFF. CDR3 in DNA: TGCGCCAGCAGCCAAGTCGAATGGAGCCTTGAGCAGTTCTTC.

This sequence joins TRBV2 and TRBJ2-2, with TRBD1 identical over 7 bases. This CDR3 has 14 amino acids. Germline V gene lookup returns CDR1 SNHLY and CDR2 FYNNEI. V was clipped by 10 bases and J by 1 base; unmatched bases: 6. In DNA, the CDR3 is TGTGCCACCGCCCAGGGGGAGAACACCGGGGAGCTGTTTTTT. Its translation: CATAQGENTGELFF.

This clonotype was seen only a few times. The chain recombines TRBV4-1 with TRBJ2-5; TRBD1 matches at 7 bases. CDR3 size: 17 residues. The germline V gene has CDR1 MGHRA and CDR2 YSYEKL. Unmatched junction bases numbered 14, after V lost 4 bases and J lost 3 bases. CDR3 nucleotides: TGCGCCAGCAGCCCCATGACTCCACAAGACAGGGAAGAGACCCAGTACTTC. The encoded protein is CASSPMTPQDREETQYF.

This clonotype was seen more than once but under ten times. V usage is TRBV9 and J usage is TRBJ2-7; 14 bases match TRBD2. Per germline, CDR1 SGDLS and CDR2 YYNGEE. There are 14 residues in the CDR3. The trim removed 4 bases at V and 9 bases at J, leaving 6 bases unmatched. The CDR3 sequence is CASSPGLAGGLQYF. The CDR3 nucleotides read TGTGCCAGCAGCCCAGGACTAGCGGGGGGCTTGCAGTACTTC.

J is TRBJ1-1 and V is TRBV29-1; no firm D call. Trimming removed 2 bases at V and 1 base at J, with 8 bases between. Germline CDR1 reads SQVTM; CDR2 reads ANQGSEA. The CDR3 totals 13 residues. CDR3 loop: CSVEFGWNTEAFF. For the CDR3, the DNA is TGCAGCGTTGAATTTGGGTGGAACACTGAAGCTTTCTTT.

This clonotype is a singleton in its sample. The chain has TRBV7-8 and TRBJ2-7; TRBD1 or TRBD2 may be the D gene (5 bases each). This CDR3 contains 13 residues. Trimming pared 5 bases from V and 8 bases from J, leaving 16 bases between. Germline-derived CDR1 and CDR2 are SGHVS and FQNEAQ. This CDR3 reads CASSPGRFLQQYV. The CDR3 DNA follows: TGTGCCAGCAGCCCGGGACGGTTCCTCCAGCAGTACGTC.

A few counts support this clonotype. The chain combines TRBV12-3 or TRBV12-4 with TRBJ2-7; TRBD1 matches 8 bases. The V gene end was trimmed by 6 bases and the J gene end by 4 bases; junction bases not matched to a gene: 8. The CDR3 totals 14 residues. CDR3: CASREDRGGYEQYF. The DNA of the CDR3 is TGTGCCAGCAGGGAAGACAGGGGCGGTTACGAGCAGTACTTC.

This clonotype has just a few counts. CDR3 region: CASSLASSGGGDNSPLHF. The CDR3 nucleotides read TGCGCCAGCAGCTTGGCCAGTTCAGGAGGGGGAGATAATTCACCCCTCCACTTT. The rearrangement uses TRBV5-1 and TRBJ1-6, with a tentative D call TRBD1 (6 bases). V dropped 0 bases and J dropped 5 bases, with 18 bases sitting between them. Germline V lookup: CDR1 SGHRS, CDR2 YFSETQ. CDR3 length equals 18 residues.

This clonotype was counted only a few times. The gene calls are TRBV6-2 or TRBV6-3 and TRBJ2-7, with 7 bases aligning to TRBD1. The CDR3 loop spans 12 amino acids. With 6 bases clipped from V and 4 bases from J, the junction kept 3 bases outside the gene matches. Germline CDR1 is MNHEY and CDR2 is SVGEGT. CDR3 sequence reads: CASSWGQYEQYV. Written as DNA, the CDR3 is TGTGCCAGCAGCTGGGGACAGTACGAGCAGTACGTC.

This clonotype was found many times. The CDR3 loop is CASSEQGGTEAFF. Here the CDR3 DNA reads TGTGCCAGCAGTGAACAGGGAGGCACTGAAGCTTTCTTT. The chain employs TRBV6-4 and TRBJ1-1; D is perhaps TRBD1 (6 bases). This CDR3 region has 13 residues. CDR1 and CDR2 (germline): MRHNA, SNTAGT. Trimming shortened V by 3 bases and J by 4 bases, and 9 bases separated the two germline ends.

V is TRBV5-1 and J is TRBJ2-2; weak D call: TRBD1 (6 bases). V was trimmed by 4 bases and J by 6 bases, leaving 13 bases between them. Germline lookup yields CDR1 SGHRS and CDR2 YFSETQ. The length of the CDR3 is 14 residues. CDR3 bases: TGCGCCAGCAGCGCACTACAGGGTTCCGGGGAGCTGTTTTTT. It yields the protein CASSALQGSGELFF.

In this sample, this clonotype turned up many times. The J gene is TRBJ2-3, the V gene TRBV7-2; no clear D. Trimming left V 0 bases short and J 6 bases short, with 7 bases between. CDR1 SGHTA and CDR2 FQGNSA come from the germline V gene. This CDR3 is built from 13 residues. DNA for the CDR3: TGTGCCAGCAGCTTAGCTCTAGGGGATACGCAGTATTTT. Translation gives CASSLALGDTQYF.